What follows describes a single TCR beta chain. Its target is not known. TCRdb re-called the 5' RACE reads; one entry per CDR3 protein, DNA not given. The repertoire shows 90,000 to 130,000 distinct CDR3 sequences; the top ten hold under 20%. This entry is derived from a study of T cells expressing NK-cell markers. Study-level information: It was from sorted CD3+CD56+NKG2C+, CD3+CD56+NKG2C- and CD3+CD56-NKG2C+ T cells that TCR beta repertoires came.

Study outcomes and limitations: In more than 5 donors, dominant CD3+CD56+NKG2C+ clonotypes ranked among the top 10 CD8+ clonotypes.

This CDR3 comprises 15 residues. Germline V gene lookup returns CDR1 SGDLS and CDR2 YYNGEE. Sequenced: blood T cells: a sorted CD56 or NKG2C T cell subset, CD4+ or CD8+ T cells, or bulk PBMC T cells (not recorded which). This TCR came from a woman aged 18-69 years in good health. The V call is TRBV9, the J call TRBJ1-2; TCRdb reports TRBD1, a call that lacks DNA to check it against. This CDR3 reads CASSAPVGGAYGYTF. Using reference TRBV9 and TRBJ1-2 for the parts outside the CDR3, the full variable domain is DSGVTQTPKHLITATGQRVTLRCSPRSGDLSVYWYQQSLDQGLQFLIQYYNGEERAKGNILERFSAQQFPDLHSELNLSSLELGDSALYFCASSAPVGGAYGYTFGSGTRLTVV.